A single count supports the clone carrying this T cell receptor (beta chain). The data are from a study of response to subunit inactivated influenza vaccine. The CDR3 sequence is 16 residues long. The germline V and J ends were trimmed by 4 bases and 3 bases, with 19 bases remaining between them. CDR1 and CDR2 (germline): SGHAT, FQNNGV. A single record per CDR3 protein comes from TCRdb applying MiXCR to the RT-PCR reads. This table has under 200,000 distinct CDR3 sequences, 12% appearing once. The same data also contributed to another study, on T cells expressing NK-cell markers. That report adds: Researchers built TCR beta cDNA using 5'RACE template switching with UMIs. An anti-gamma-delta TCR antibody confined sorting to alpha-beta TCR T cells across several of the experiments. For four donors, these clonotypes were likewise the leading ones in the CD3+CD56-NKG2C+ fraction. Clarity on HCMV specificity was lacking for the expanded NKG2C+ T cell clones.

The sequencing here drew on CD8+ T cells sorted from PBMCs, taken approximately 13 days after vaccination. The V call is TRBV11-2, the J call TRBJ2-7, with D perhaps assigned TRBD1 or TRBD2 (5 bases each). The sequence derives from a man in his forties or fifties who received an inactivated influenza vaccine. This chain's CDR3 is CASSYTGTDLGYEQYF. For the CDR3, the DNA is TGTGCCAGCAGCTACACTGGGACGGATTTAGGCTACGAGCAGTACTTC.